The 15 T cell receptor beta chains below all came from one sample that was sequenced in a study of technical replicates of blood from a few donors. TCRdb's table, derived via immunoSEQ multiplex PCR, lists solely in-frame clones and lacks some. The sample includes 80,000 to 90,000 clones, roughly 94% of them seen just once. The material sequenced was T cells isolated from PBMCs. These receptors all stem from a human donor in good health.

The chain joins TRBV27 to TRBJ1-4, with D perhaps matching TRBD1 (6 bases). Per the germline V gene, CDR1 is MNHEY and CDR2 is SMNVEV (reference sequence). The V and J ends lost 4 bases and 6 bases respectively, with 15 bases between them. The CDR3 runs to 15 residues. The CDR3 loop is CASSSIRAGDEKLFF. In DNA form, the CDR3 reads TGTGCCAGCAGTTCTATACGGGCAGGGGATGAAAAACTGTTTTTT.

The chain is built from TRBV10-3 and TRBJ2-1; a weak D match, TRBD2 (6 bases). The CDR3 is made up of 17 amino acids. The germline CDR1 and CDR2 sequences are ENHRY and SYGVKD. The V gene lost 4 bases and the J gene lost 1 base, with 17 bases spanning the gap. CDR3 loop: CAISGAGTRTSYNEQFF. CDR3 sequence (DNA): TGTGCCATCAGTGGAGCGGGTACTCGAACGTCCTACAATGAGCAGTTCTTC.

This clone has a single count. The V and J genes are TRBV6-6 and TRBJ2-7, with TRBD1 identical over 7 bases. This CDR3 spans 14 amino acids. Looked up from germline, CDR1 is MNHNY and CDR2 is SVGAGI (reference sequence). The V segment lost 0 bases and the J segment 3 bases; nucleotides outside the gene matches: 2. The CDR3 region is CASSYSGQFYEQYF. CDR3 coding DNA: TGTGCCAGCAGTTACTCGGGACAGTTCTACGAGCAGTACTTC.

The chain joins TRBV2 to TRBJ1-2; no reliable D call. There are 15 residues in the CDR3. Germline CDR1 SNHLY, CDR2 FYNNEI. V lost 3 bases and J 8 bases, leaving 19 bases between the germline ends. CDR3 sequence reads: CASSDAALAWEGYTF. The CDR3 DNA reads TGTGCCAGCAGTGACGCAGCGTTAGCCTGGGAGGGCTACACCTTC.

The sample holds one count of this clone. At one end, the junction sequence differs from germline, possibly due to a read error. V is TRBV6-5 and J is TRBJ2-7; 7 positions agree with TRBD1. The CDR3 totals 14 residues. CDR1 is MNHEY, CDR2 SVGAGI, per germline. The CDR3 spells CASSRQGNSHEQYF. The CDR3 coding sequence is TGTGCCAGCAGCCGACAGGGTAACTCCCACGAGCAGTACTTC.

The rearrangement links TRBV10-3 to TRBJ2-7, with D perhaps matching TRBD1 (6 bases). Trimming cost V 6 bases and J 0 bases, with 12 bases left between them. The V gene's germline CDR1 is ENHRY and CDR2 SYGVKD. The CDR3 has 14 residues. Here the CDR3 reads CAIRDKTGSYEQYF. The CDR3 region has the DNA TGTGCCATCAGAGACAAGACAGGCTCCTACGAGCAGTACTTC.

This chain connects TRBV7-9 to TRBJ1-2, with TRBD1 as a possible D gene (5 bases). Germline-derived CDR1 and CDR2 are SEHNR and FQNEAQ (reference sequence). Trimming cost V 1 base and J 2 bases, with 14 bases left between them. This CDR3 has 16 amino acids. The DNA of the CDR3 is TGTGCCAGCAGCTTAGACTTGGTCAGGGCAAACTATGGCTACACCTTC. Translated, it gives CASSLDLVRANYGYTF.

The V and J genes are TRBV7-9 and TRBJ2-7, with 9 bases that match TRBD1. Germline V gene lookup returns CDR1 SEHNR and CDR2 FQNEAQ (reference sequence). The trim removed 1 base at V and 5 bases at J, leaving 9 bases unmatched. This CDR3 is 16 amino acids long. This CDR3 is CASSLVGDRAFHEQYF. CDR3 coding DNA: TGTGCCAGCAGCTTAGTGGGGGACAGGGCGTTCCACGAGCAGTACTTC.

The CDR3 sequence: CASSSSGGYGYTF. CDR3 in DNA: TGTGCCAGCAGCTCGTCCGGGGGCTATGGCTACACCTTC. This chain links TRBV7-2 with TRBJ1-2; D might be TRBD1 (5 bases). Germline lookup yields CDR1 SGHTA and CDR2 FQGNSA. Deletions cut 4 bases from V and 4 bases from J, with 10 bases between. The CDR3 loop spans 13 amino acids.

Remarks on this clone: Its ends do not fully match the called genes, so a read error is possible. The chain is built from TRBV7-7 and TRBJ2-2; 10 bases match TRBD2. Germline V gene data show CDR1 as SSHAT and CDR2 as FNYEAQ (reference sequence). The CDR3 has 15 amino acids. The CDR3 sequence: CASSSAGGPTGELFF. In DNA form, the CDR3 reads TGTGCTAGCAGCTCAGCGGGGGGGCCCACCGGGGAGCTGTTTTTT.

This rearrangement joins TRBV19 to TRBJ2-4; D perhaps matches TRBD1 (5 bases). The ends were cut back, 6 bases at V and 7 bases at J, with 10 bases in the middle. This CDR3 region has 12 residues. The germline CDR1 and CDR2 sequences are LNHDA and SQIVND (reference sequence). The CDR3 bases are TGTGCCAGTAGGGCTGACAGTAACATTCAGTACTTC. Protein sequence: CASRADSNIQYF.

This rearrangement joins TRBV2 to TRBJ1-5; 10 bases line up with TRBD1. The CDR3 totals 15 residues. Trimming took 8 bases from V and 0 from J; bases not matched to a gene: 4. CDR1 and CDR2 from the germline V gene are SNHLY and FYNNEI. This CDR3 reads CASRTGGASNQPQHF. Here the CDR3 DNA reads TGTGCCAGCCGGACAGGGGGAGCTAGCAATCAGCCCCAGCATTTT.

This chain joins TRBV4-1 and TRBJ1-2; 7 bases line up with TRBD1. The germline CDR1 and CDR2 sequences are MGHRA and YSYEKL. The CDR3 length is 15 residues. V lost 4 bases and J lost 3; bases outside the gene matches: 8. CDR3 residues: CASSPPTGLYYGYTF. In nucleotides, the CDR3 is TGCGCCAGCAGCCCCCCGACAGGGCTATACTATGGCTACACCTTC.

This chain connects TRBV28 to TRBJ2-5, with 10 bases lining up with TRBD1. There are 16 residues in the CDR3. V lost 6 bases, J lost 4 bases, and 11 bases stayed unmatched. CDR1 is MDHEN, CDR2 SYDVKM, per germline. CDR3 DNA sequence: TGTGCCAGCAGCATTCCGACAGGGGGCATTGGAGAGACCCAGTACTTC. Its protein product is CASSIPTGGIGETQYF.

The chain joins TRBV2 to TRBJ2-1; 7 nucleotides match TRBD2. The CDR3 sequence is 18 residues long. CDR1 is SNHLY and CDR2 is FYNNEI in the germline V gene. J lost 7 bases, V lost 5 bases, and 20 bases had no gene match. This chain's CDR3 is CASSSLGSGRATENEQFF. CDR3 nucleotide sequence: TGTGCCAGCAGTTCCTTGGGAAGTGGGAGGGCGACAGAGAATGAGCAGTTCTTC.